The source of this TCR beta chain is a study of blood T cell repertoires in COVID-19. Deletions cut 4 bases from V and 11 bases from J, with 20 bases between. In germline, CDR1 is SGHAT, CDR2 FQNNGV. This CDR3 is 14 amino acids long. Data came from immunoSEQ multiplex PCR; TCRdb stores just in-frame clones and leaves some out. The data show 650,000 to 800,000 clones, about nine tenths seen once. In its sample, this clone was seen once. The source of this sequence is a young woman with acute or convalescent COVID-19. The V call is TRBV11-2, the J call TRBJ1-1; D possibly corresponds to TRBD1 (5 bases). Input material: peripheral blood. CDR3 bases: TGTGCCAGCAGCTCCCCCTCGATCGCGGGGGTGGCTTTCTTT. It is translated as CASSSPSIAGVAFF.